A selection of T cell receptor beta chains follows, all from one sample in a study of shared clonotypes between healthy human individuals. Method: immunoSEQ multiplex PCR; TCRdb's copy keeps in-frame clones and lacks some. The table records roughly 2 million clones, over 85% of them present only once. Sequencing used naive CD4+ T cells sorted from blood. Receptors originate from a man between 18 and 29 years old in good health. Each CDR3 is given without its conserved first and last residue.

cdr3_aa: ASSFDGGSTEAF
v_call: TRBV7-2

cdr3_aa: SAEQTRNTEAF
v_call: TRBV29-1

cdr3_aa: ASSQDGAIATNEKLF
v_call: TRBV14

cdr3_aa: ASSPRTATNEKLF
v_call: TRBV18

cdr3_aa: ASSSPRFSYEQY
v_call: TRBV6-5

cdr3_aa: SASRPGEQF
v_call: TRBV20-1

cdr3_aa: ASSLYSTGNELF
v_call: TRBV5-1

cdr3_aa: ASSQGQGGSYEQY
v_call: TRBV4-1

cdr3_aa: AWSAAVGNTIY
v_call: TRBV30

cdr3_aa: ASSPEKGKGVETQY
v_call: TRBV5-1

cdr3_aa: ASSRTSGGANEQF
v_call: TRBV7-2

cdr3_aa: ASSTWQDTEAF
v_call: TRBV19

cdr3_aa: ASRAGTSNTEAF
v_call: TRBV2

cdr3_aa: ASSPGAGQGANKQY
v_call: TRBV5-1

cdr3_aa: ASSTALRGAF
v_call: TRBV19

cdr3_aa: ASSIRTGYSYEQY
v_call: TRBV19